A single sample is the source of the 9 T cell receptor beta chains below, sequenced in a study of cytomegalovirus exposure and HLA in healthy donors (dated by TCRdb to 2016 to 2017). The library was prepared using the immunoSEQ multiplex PCR assay. A mixture of 60 forward primers for TCR Vbeta segments and 13 reverse primers for TCR Jbeta segments was used in the multiplex PCR. The immuneACCESS repertoire file appears here via TCRdb, limited to in-frame rearrangements. These files lack a portion of the clones; in checked studies, under half of the deficit traces to unresolved V genes, and the cause of the others is not known. The sample table gives tens of thousands of clones. The top ten clones comprise 9% to 15% of the sample. The sample comprised PBMCs. The source is a woman aged 55 to 70 in good health and CMV-seropositive.

The V and J genes are TRBV4-1 and TRBJ2-7; tentative D call: TRBD2 (5 bases). The V gene's germline CDR1 is MGHRA and CDR2 YSYEKL. Trimming left V 1 base short and J 3 bases short, with 13 bases between. The CDR3 covers 15 residues. The DNA of the CDR3 is TGCGCCAGCAGCCAAGGCGGTAGGGAGAGCTACGAGCAGTACTTC. Protein sequence: CASSQGGRESYEQYF.

The chain couples TRBV28 to TRBJ2-7; D may be TRBD1 (6 bases). The length of the CDR3 is 14 residues. Germline CDR1 MDHEN, CDR2 SYDVKM. V lost 7 bases and J lost 2, with 15 bases in between. The DNA for the CDR3 is TGTGCCAGCATCCGGCCAGGGGTTACCTACGAGCAGTACTTC. Protein product: CASIRPGVTYEQYF.

The chain combines TRBV7-2 with TRBJ1-1; perhaps TRBD1 as D (6 bases). V lost 6 bases and J lost 5, with 7 bases in between. CDR3 length equals 11 residues. CDR1 is SGHTA, CDR2 FQGNSA, per germline. The CDR3 is CASSTGTEAFF. CDR3 coding DNA: TGTGCCAGCAGTACAGGGACTGAAGCTTTCTTT.

The chain couples TRBV6-1 to TRBJ2-3; 8 positions match TRBD1. V dropped 2 bases and J dropped 2; count of bases not matched to a gene: 12. The CDR3 is 18 amino acids. The V gene's germline CDR1 is MNHNS and CDR2 SASEGT. This CDR3 reads CASSERSQGARITDTQYF. Here the CDR3 DNA reads TGTGCCAGCAGTGAAAGGTCCCAGGGGGCTCGGATCACAGATACGCAGTATTTT.

The V call is TRBV6-7, the J call TRBJ1-1; D not certain. TRBV6-7 is an ORF, with its function uncertain. This CDR3 has 12 amino acids. Trimming took off 8 bases at V and 5 bases at J, with 12 bases between the two ends. The CDR3 loop reads CASDPARTEAFF. The DNA for the CDR3 is TGTGCCAGCGACCCAGCGAGGACTGAAGCTTTCTTT.

This chain connects TRBV9 to TRBJ2-3, with 7 positions matching TRBD1. The CDR3 length is 16 residues. The germline gives CDR1 SGDLS, CDR2 YYNGEE. V was pared by 3 bases and J by 0 bases, with 7 bases of the junction left unmatched. The CDR3 coding sequence is TGTGCCAGCAGCGGGACAGGAGGTCAAAGCACAGATACGCAGTATTTT. It translates to CASSGTGGQSTDTQYF.

In regard to this clone: One end of the junction fails to match germline, which may point to a read error. The chain is built from TRBV7-7 and TRBJ2-7, with TRBD2 matching over 8 bases. Germline CDR1 SSHAT, CDR2 FNYEAQ (reference sequence). This CDR3 comprises 13 residues. This CDR3 is CASSPGRVYEQYF. The CDR3 coding sequence is TGTGCTAGCAGCCCCGGGAGGGTATACGAGCAGTACTTC. Filled out from reference TRBV7-7 and TRBJ2-7, the complete variable domain reads GAGVSQSPRYKVTKRGQDVTLRCDPISSHATLYWYQQALGQGPEFLTYFNYEAQPDKSGLPSDRFSAERPEGSISTLTIQRTEQRDSAMYRCASSPGRVYEQYFGPGTRLTVT.

This sequence joins TRBV7-9 and TRBJ2-5, with D perhaps matching TRBD2 (7 bases). Trimming left V 1 base short and J 0 bases short, with 12 bases between. This CDR3 spans 16 amino acids. Germline CDR1 and CDR2: SEHNR and FQNEAQ (reference sequence). The CDR3 here is CASSLGRGPYQETQYF. The CDR3 DNA reads TGTGCCAGCAGCTTAGGGCGGGGGCCGTACCAAGAGACCCAGTACTTC.

The chain links TRBV19 to TRBJ1-6, with D perhaps TRBD1 (5 bases). This CDR3 contains 15 residues. Germline lookup yields CDR1 LNHDA and CDR2 SQIVND (reference sequence). V was shortened by 5 bases and J by 10 bases, with 18 bases between the two germline ends. In nucleotides, the CDR3 is TGTGCCAGTAGTCCCGGGACTTTGGTGCGGTCACCCCTCCACTTT. Its protein is CASSPGTLVRSPLHF.